This T cell receptor beta chain was sequenced during a study of cytotoxic CD8 clonotypes in ibrutinib-treated CLL. Profiling relied on immunoSEQ multiplex PCR, and the TCRdb table lists in-frame clones only, not all of them. The table lists 150,000 to 200,000 clones, 55% to 85% of them singletons. This clone came up once. V dropped 5 bases and J dropped 6 bases, with 17 bases sitting between them. CDR1 and CDR2 from the germline V gene are SGHNT and YENEEA. CDR3 size: 14 residues. The source was PBMCs, collected after 24 months of ibrutinib treatment. The TCR comes from a human donor with chronic lymphocytic leukemia. The chain couples TRBV11-3 to TRBJ2-7; D ambiguous. The CDR3 nucleotides read TGTGCCAGCAGCGAAGGAGTCCAAAAGGGCGAGCAGTACTTC. Protein sequence: CASSEGVQKGEQYF.